The sequence of this T cell receptor (beta chain) was determined in a study of vaccination effects on CD4 cells after COVID-19. Germline V gene data show CDR1 as MNHEY and CDR2 as SVGAGI. The CDR3 is 15 residues long. The junction had 5 bases not matched to a gene; V was cut back by 2 bases and J by 4 bases. This table comes from immunoSEQ multiplex PCR, and its TCRdb copy is limited to in-frame clones, with some not included. Of under 55,000 clones listed, roughly 72% were seen once; the top ten hold about 6.7%. Isolating CD4+ T cells followed about 10 days of culture. Of the BNT162b2 and mRNA-1273 vaccines, participants received two doses of one or the other. Worth noting for this clone: Its specificity is unknown.

This TCR came from a human donor who received a COVID-19 vaccine. The chain joins TRBV6-5 to TRBJ2-3, with TRBD1 identical over 8 bases. This specimen was CD4+ T cells from PBMCs cultured without peptide, taken after COVID-19 vaccination. CDR3 residues: CASSYQGAPSDTQYF. In DNA form, the CDR3 reads TGTGCCAGCAGTTACCAGGGGGCGCCGTCAGATACGCAGTATTTT.